In its sample, the clone carrying this TCR beta chain was seen a few times. Its antigen is not known. The sample comes from a study of cytomegalovirus exposure and HLA in healthy donors. Study observations and caveats: Presence/absence analyses treated sequencing depth as roughly uniform across donors.

Primers included in the PCR were 60 Vbeta and 13 Jbeta primers. The repertoire was sequenced with immunoSEQ multiplex PCR; TCRdb's copy has only in-frame clones and lacks some. The sample lists fewer than 140,000 clones; about 71% were seen once. Sample: PBMCs. This clonotype originated in a boy under 18 in good health and CMV-seronegative.

This CDR3 reads CASSPRTATPYEQYF. CDR3 nucleotides: TGTGCCAGCAGCCCCCGGACAGCCACCCCCTACGAGCAGTACTTC. The V and J genes are TRBV9 and TRBJ2-7; TRBD1 is a possible D gene (6 bases). The CDR3 is 15 amino acids. Deletions cut 4 bases from V and 2 bases from J, with 16 bases between. CDR1 and CDR2 from the germline V gene are SGDLS and YYNGEE.